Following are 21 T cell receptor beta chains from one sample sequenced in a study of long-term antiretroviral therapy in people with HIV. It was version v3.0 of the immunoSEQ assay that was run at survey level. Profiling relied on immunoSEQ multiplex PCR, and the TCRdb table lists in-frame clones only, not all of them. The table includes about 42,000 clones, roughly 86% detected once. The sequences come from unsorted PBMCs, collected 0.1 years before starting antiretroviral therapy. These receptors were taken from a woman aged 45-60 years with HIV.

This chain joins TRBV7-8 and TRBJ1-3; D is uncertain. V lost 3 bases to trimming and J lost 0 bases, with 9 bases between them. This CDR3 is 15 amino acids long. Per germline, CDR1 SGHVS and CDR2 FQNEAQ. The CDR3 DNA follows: TGTGCCAGCAGCTTTTCCCGACCCTCTGGAAACACCATATATTTT. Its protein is CASSFSRPSGNTIYF.

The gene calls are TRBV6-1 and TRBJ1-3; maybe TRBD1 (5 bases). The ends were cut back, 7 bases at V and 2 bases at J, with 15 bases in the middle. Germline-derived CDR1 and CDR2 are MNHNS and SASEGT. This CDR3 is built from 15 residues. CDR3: CASTDLRGTGNTIYF. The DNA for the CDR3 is TGTGCCAGCACCGACTTACGGGGGACTGGAAACACCATATATTTT.

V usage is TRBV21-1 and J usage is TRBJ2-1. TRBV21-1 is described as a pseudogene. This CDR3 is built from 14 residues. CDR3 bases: TGTGCCAGCAGCAAAGGTTCAGGACACAATGAGCAGTTCTTC. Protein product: CASSKGSGHNEQFF.

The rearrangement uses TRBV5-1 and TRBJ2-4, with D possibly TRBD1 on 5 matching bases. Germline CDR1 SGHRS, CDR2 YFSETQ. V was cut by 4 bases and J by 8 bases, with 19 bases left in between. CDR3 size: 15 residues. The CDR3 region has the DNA TGCGCCAGCAGCCGTATCCAGGGTCCCAGAGACATTCAGTACTTC. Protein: CASSRIQGPRDIQYF.

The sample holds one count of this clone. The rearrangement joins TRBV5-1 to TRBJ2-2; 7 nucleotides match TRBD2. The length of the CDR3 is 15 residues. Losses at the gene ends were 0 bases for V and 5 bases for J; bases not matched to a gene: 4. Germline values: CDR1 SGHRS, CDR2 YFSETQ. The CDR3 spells CASSLDGGGTGELFF. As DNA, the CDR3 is TGCGCCAGCAGCTTGGATGGCGGGGGAACCGGGGAGCTGTTTTTT.

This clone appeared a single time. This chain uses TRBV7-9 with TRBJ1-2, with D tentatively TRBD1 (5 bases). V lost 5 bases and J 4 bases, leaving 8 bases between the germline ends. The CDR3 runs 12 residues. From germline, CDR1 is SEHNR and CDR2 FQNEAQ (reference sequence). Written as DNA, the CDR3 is TGTGCCAGCAGCGGGGACTTCTATGGCTACACCTTC. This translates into CASSGDFYGYTF.

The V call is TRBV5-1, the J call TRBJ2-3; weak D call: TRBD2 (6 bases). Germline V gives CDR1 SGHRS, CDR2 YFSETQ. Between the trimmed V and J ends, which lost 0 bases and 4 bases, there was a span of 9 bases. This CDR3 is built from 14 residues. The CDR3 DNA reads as TGCGCCAGCAGCTTGGGGGGAGGAGCAGATACGCAGTATTTT. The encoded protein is CASSLGGGADTQYF.

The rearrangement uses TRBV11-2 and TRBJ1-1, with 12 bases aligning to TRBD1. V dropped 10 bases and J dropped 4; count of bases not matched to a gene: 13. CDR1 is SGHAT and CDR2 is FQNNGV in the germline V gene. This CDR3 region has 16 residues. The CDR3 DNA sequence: TGTGCCACCAGAGACGGGACAGGGGGCCCTCCCACTGAAGCTTTCTTT. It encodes CATRDGTGGPPTEAFF. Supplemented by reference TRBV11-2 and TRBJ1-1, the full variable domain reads EAGVAQSPRYKIIEKRQSVAFWCNPISGHATLYWYQQILGQGPKLLIQFQNNGVVDDSQLPKDRFSAERLKGVDSTLKIQPAKLEDSAVYLCATRDGTGGPPTEAFFGQGTRLTVV.

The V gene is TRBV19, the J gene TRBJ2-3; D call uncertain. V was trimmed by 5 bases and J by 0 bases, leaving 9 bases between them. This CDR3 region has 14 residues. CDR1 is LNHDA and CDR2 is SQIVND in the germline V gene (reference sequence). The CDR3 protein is CASSVRLSTDTQYF. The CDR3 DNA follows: TGTGCCAGTAGTGTCCGGCTTAGCACAGATACGCAGTATTTT.

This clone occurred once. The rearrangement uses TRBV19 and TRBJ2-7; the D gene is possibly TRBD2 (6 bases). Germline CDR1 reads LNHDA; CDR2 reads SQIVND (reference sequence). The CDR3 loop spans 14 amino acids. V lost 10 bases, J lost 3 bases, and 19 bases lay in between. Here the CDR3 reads CATKEGVPFYEQYF. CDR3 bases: TGTGCCACCAAGGAGGGAGTACCCTTCTACGAGCAGTACTTC.

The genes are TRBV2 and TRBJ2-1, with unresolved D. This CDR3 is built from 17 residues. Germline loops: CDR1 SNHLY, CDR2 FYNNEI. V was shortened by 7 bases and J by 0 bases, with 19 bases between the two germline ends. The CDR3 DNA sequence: TGTGCCAGCACCCTGGCTCCACGACCAGGCTCCTACAATGAGCAGTTCTTC. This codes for CASTLAPRPGSYNEQFF. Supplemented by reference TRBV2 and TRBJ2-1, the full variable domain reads EPEVTQTPSHQVTQMGQEVILRCVPISNHLYFYWYRQILGQKVEFLVSFYNNEISEKSEIFDDQFSVERPDGSNFTLKIRSTKLEDSAMYFCASTLAPRPGSYNEQFFGPGTRLTVL.

The DNA of the CDR3 is TGTGCCAGCAGTGACCCTCTAGCGGGGGAAGAGACCCAGTACTTC. Translation gives CASSDPLAGEETQYF. This sequence joins TRBV6-1 and TRBJ2-5, with 10 bases fitting TRBD2. V lost 3 bases, J lost 3 bases, and 4 bases stayed unmatched. The CDR3 has 15 residues. Germline V gives CDR1 MNHNS, CDR2 SASEGT.

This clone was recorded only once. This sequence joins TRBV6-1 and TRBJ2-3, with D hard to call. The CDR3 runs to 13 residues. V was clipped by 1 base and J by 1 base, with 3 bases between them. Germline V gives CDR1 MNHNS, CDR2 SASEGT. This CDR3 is CASSEDRTDTQYF. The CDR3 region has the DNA TGTGCCAGCAGTGAAGATCGCACAGATACGCAGTATTTT.

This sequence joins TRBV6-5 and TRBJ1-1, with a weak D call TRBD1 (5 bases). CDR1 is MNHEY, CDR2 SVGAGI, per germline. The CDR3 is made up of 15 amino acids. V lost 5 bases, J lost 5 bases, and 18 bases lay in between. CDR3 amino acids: CASSAGEGRATEAFF. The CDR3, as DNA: TGTGCCAGCAGTGCTGGAGAGGGGAGGGCGACTGAAGCTTTCTTT.

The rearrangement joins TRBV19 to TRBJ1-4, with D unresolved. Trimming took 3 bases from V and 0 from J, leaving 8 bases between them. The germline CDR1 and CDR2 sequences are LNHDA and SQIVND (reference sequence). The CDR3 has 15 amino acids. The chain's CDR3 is CASSMQMATNEKLFF. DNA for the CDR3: TGTGCCAGTAGTATGCAGATGGCAACTAATGAAAAACTGTTTTTT.

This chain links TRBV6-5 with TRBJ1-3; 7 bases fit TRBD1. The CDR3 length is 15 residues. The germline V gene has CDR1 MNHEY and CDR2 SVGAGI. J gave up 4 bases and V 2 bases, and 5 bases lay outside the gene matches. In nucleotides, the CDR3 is TGTGCCAGCAGTTACAGGGGACAGAGGGGAAACACCATATATTTT. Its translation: CASSYRGQRGNTIYF.

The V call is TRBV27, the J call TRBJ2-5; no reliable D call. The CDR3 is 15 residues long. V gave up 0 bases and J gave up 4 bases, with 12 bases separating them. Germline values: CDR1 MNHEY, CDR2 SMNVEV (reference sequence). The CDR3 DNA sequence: TGTGCCAGCAGTTTATCGTGGAGTGTAGGAGAGACCCAGTACTTC. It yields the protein CASSLSWSVGETQYF.

In DNA, the CDR3 is TGTGCCTGGATGACAGGGGCCTTTCGCGAGCAGTACTTC. This codes for CAWMTGAFREQYF. V and J are TRBV30 and TRBJ2-7; TRBD1 matches 8 bases. Germline CDR1 is GTSNPN and CDR2 is SVGIG (reference sequence). Trimming at V came to 4 bases and at J to 6 bases, leaving 8 bases not matched to a gene. This CDR3 region has 13 residues.

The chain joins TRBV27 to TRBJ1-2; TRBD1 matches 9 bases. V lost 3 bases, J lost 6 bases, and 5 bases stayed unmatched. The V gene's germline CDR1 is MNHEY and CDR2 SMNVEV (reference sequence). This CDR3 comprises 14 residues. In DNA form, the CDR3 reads TGTGCCAGCAGTTTCTCGGGACAGGGACATGGCTACACCTTC. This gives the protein CASSFSGQGHGYTF.

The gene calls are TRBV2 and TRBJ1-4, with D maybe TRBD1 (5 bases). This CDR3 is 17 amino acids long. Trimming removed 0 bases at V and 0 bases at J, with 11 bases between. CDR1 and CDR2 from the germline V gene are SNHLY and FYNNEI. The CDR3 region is CASSEATVAPTNEKLFF. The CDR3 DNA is TGTGCCAGCAGTGAAGCGACAGTGGCTCCAACTAATGAAAAACTGTTTTTT. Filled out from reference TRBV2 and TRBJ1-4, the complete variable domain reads EPEVTQTPSHQVTQMGQEVILRCVPISNHLYFYWYRQILGQKVEFLVSFYNNEISEKSEIFDDQFSVERPDGSNFTLKIRSTKLEDSAMYFCASSEATVAPTNEKLFFGSGTQLSVL.

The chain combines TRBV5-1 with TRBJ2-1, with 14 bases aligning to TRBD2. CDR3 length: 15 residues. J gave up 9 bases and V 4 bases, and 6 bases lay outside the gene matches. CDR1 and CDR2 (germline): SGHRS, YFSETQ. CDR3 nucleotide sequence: TGCGCCAGCAGCCAGACTAGCGGGGGGGCCGGTGAGCAGTTCTTC. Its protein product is CASSQTSGGAGEQFF.